The T cell receptor (beta chain) under discussion was sequenced for a study of control samples from healthy donors and cancer patients. Profiling relied on immunoSEQ multiplex PCR, and the TCRdb table lists in-frame clones only, not all of them. This sample has 200,000 to 250,000 clones, with around 94% found just once. V was trimmed by 2 bases and J by 5 bases, leaving 9 bases between them. The CDR3 has 13 amino acids. In germline, CDR1 is MNHNS, CDR2 SASEGT. The gene calls are TRBV6-1 and TRBJ1-2; D remains unclear. This receptor was identified in a man in his fifties in good health. What was sequenced was blood. In DNA, the CDR3 is TGTGCCAGCAGTGAATTGGCTGTATATGGCTACACCTTC. This translates into CASSELAVYGYTF.